Sequencing of this TCR beta chain was carried out in a study of shared clonotypes between healthy human individuals. About this clone itself: What it binds is not known.

Germline values: CDR1 SGDLS, CDR2 YYNGEE. V was clipped by 3 bases and J by 4 bases; unmatched bases: 13. The CDR3 totals 17 residues. General study points: Clonotypes that were shared across several donors made up approximately 5.1% of naive CD4 clonotypes.

Each cell subset's genomic DNA was divided evenly among several immunoSEQ plates. The method was immunoSEQ multiplex PCR; TCRdb's version includes in-frame clones alone and lacks a portion of them. The data hold some 95,000 clones, with almost 70% observed a single time. Sample: memory CD8+ T cells sorted from blood. Noted subset: CD45RO+ cells pooled with CCR7-negative TemRA cells. This receptor was identified in a man in his thirties or forties in good health. The rearrangement links TRBV9 to TRBJ2-1, with 7 bases that match TRBD2. The CDR3 nucleotides read TGTGCCAGCAGCGACGACCAGCGGGGCGGCCTATACAATGAGCAGTTCTTC. It yields the protein CASSDDQRGGLYNEQFF.